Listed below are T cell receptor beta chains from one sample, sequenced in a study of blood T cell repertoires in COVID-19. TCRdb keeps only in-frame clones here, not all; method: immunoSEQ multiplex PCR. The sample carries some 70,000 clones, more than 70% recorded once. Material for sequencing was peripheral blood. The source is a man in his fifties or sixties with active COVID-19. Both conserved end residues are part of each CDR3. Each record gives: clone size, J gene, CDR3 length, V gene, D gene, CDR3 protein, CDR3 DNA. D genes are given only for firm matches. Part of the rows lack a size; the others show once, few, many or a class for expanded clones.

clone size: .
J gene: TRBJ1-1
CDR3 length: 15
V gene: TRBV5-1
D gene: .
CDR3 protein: CASSLGQGYAYEAFF
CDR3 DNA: TGCGCCAGCAGCTTGGGCCAGGGATATGCCTATGAAGCTTTCTTT

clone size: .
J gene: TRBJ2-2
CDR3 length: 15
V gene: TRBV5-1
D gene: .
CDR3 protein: CASSRQAEVTGELFF
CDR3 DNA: TGCGCCAGCAGTCGACAGGCCGAAGTCACCGGGGAGCTGTTTTTT

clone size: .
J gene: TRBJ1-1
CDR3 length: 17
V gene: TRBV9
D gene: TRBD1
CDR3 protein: CASSVGQGPSGHTEAFF
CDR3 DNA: TGTGCCAGCAGCGTAGGACAGGGGCCGTCGGGGCACACTGAAGCTTTCTTT

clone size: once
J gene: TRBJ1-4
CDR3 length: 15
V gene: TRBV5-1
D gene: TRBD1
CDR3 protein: CASSPRTGGDEKLFF
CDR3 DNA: TGCGCCAGCAGCCCAAGGACAGGGGGAGATGAAAAACTGTTTTTT

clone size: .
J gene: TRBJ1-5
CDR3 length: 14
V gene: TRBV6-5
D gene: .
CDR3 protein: CASSYSGGDQPQHF
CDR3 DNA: TGTGCCAGCAGTTACTCGGGGGGGGATCAGCCCCAGCATTTT

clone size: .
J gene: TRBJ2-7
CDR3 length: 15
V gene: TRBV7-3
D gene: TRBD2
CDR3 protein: CASSPEAGGSYEQYF
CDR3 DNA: TGTGCCAGCAGCCCCGAGGCGGGAGGCTCCTACGAGCAGTACTTC

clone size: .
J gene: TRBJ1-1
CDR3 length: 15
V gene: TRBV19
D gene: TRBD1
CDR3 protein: CASSIIGDRNTEAFF
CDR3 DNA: TGTGCCAGTAGTATCATAGGGGACAGGAACACTGAAGCTTTCTTT

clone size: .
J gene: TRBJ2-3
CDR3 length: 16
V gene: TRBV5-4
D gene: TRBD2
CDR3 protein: CASSLVAGGDTDTQYF
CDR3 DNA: TGTGCCAGCAGCTTAGTAGCGGGAGGTGACACAGATACGCAGTATTTT

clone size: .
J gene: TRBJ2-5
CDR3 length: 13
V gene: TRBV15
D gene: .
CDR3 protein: CATSRRYQETQYF
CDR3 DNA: TGTGCCACCAGCCGCCGGTACCAAGAGACCCAGTACTTC

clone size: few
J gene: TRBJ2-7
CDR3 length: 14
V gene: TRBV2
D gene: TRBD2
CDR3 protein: CASSDGLGSDEQYF
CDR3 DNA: TGTGCCAGCAGTGACGGACTAGGGAGCGACGAGCAGTACTTC

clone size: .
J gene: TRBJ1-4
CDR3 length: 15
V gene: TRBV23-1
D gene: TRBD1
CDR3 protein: CASRGTEATNEKLFF
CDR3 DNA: TGCGCCAGCCGGGGGACAGAAGCAACTAATGAAAAACTGTTTTTT

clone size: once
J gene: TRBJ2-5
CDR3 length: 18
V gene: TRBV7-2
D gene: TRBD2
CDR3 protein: CASSTMGFLAANQETQYF
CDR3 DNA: TGTGCCAGCAGCACCATGGGGTTTCTAGCGGCGAACCAAGAGACCCAGTACTTC